Listed below are T cell receptor beta chains from one sample, sequenced in a study of shared clonotypes between healthy human individuals. Sequenced by immunoSEQ multiplex PCR; TCRdb stores in-frame clones only, minus some. The table includes around 600,000 clones, 95% detected once. Sequencing used naive CD8+ T cells sorted from blood. All receptors derive from a woman aged 25 to 39 in good health. Both conserved end residues are part of each CDR3. The order of the fields is V gene, D gene, clone size, J gene, CDR3 length, CDR3 DNA, CDR3 protein. The D gene is left open where the match is weak. The size of a clone is reported for some rows only, either as once, few or many, or as a class for expanded clones.

TRBV7-9	-	-	TRBJ2-7	13	TGTGCCAGCAGCTTAGACGGATCCAACGAGCAGTACTTC	CASSLDGSNEQYF
TRBV5-6	-	-	TRBJ2-2	14	TGTGCCAGCAGCCCCGGGACTAACACCGGGGAGCTGTTTTTT	CASSPGTNTGELFF
TRBV27	TRBD1	-	TRBJ1-2	16	TGTGCCAGCAGTCCGGGACAGGGGGGGCGGTGGTATGGCTACACCTTC	CASSPGQGGRWYGYTF
TRBV7-8	TRBD1	-	TRBJ2-7	15	TGTGCCAGCAGCCGCGGGACAGGGGTACCCTACGAGCAGTACTTC	CASSRGTGVPYEQYF
TRBV27	-	-	TRBJ2-2	15	TGTGCCAGCAGTTTAAGGCACGCGAACACCGGGGAGCTGTTTTTT	CASSLRHANTGELFF
TRBV5-1	TRBD2	-	TRBJ2-5	19	TGCGCCAGCTATCCTGGGCGTCCCGGGACTAGCGGCTTCCAAGAGACCCAGTACTTC	CASYPGRPGTSGFQETQYF
TRBV27	TRBD2	-	TRBJ2-7	14	TGTGCCAGCAGGCTCTCTAGCGGGTGGGACGAGCAGTACTTC	CASRLSSGWDEQYF
TRBV7-9	-	-	TRBJ2-7	13	TGTGCCAGCAGCCCCAAAAGGACCTACGAGCAGTACTTC	CASSPKRTYEQYF
TRBV27	-	-	TRBJ2-5	11	TGTGCCAGCAGTACTGGGGAGACCCAGTACTTC	CASSTGETQYF
TRBV7-9	-	few	TRBJ1-5	16	TGTGCCAGCAGTCCCGACAGACCAACTAAAAATCAGCCCCAGCATTTT	CASSPDRPTKNQPQHF
TRBV19	-	once	TRBJ1-1	13	TGTGCCAGTACGGCCGGGGTTAACACTGAAGCTTTCTTT	CASTAGVNTEAFF
TRBV30	-	-	TRBJ2-7	14	TGTGCCTGGAGTGTTGGCAGTAACTCCTACGAGCAGTACTTC	CAWSVGSNSYEQYF
TRBV27	-	-	TRBJ2-1	13	TGTGCCAGCAGCTGGACAGTCTACAATGAGCAGTTCTTC	CASSWTVYNEQFF
TRBV28	TRBD2	-	TRBJ2-7	18	TGTGCCAGCAGCCACCCGGGACTAGCGGGAGGAGACGCCTACGAGCAGTACTTC	CASSHPGLAGGDAYEQYF
TRBV4-2	TRBD2	few	TRBJ2-7	16	TGTGCCAGCAGCCAAGATTGGCTAGCGGGAGAAGACGAGCAGTACTTC	CASSQDWLAGEDEQYF
TRBV28	-	-	TRBJ2-7	19	TGTGCCAGCAGTTCTCAAATTACAGGGACTGGTCAGAGGGTTTACGAGCAGTACTTC	CASSSQITGTGQRVYEQYF
TRBV6-1	TRBD1	once	TRBJ2-4	15	TGTGCCAGCAGTTGGGACAGGGGGCTTGGGAACATTCAGTACTTC	CASSWDRGLGNIQYF
TRBV4-1	TRBD2	-	TRBJ2-2	19	TGCGCCAGCAGCGTCCGTCCCGGGACTAGCGGGAGGGAGTCAGGGGAGCTGTTTTTT	CASSVRPGTSGRESGELFF
TRBV13	TRBD2	-	TRBJ2-5	15	TGTGCCAGCAGCTTACTCGGGGGGACGTCGGAGACCCAGTACTTC	CASSLLGGTSETQYF
TRBV28	-	-	TRBJ1-1	14	TGTGCCAGCAGTTTAGCCCCCAGGGCCACTGAAGCTTTCTTT	CASSLAPRATEAFF
TRBV29-1	-	-	TRBJ1-1	11	TGCAGCGCCAAGATTGACACTGAAGCTTTCTTT	CSAKIDTEAFF
TRBV7-6	-	-	TRBJ2-7	14	TGTGCCAGCAGCTTGGGCGGGAACTCCTACGAGCAGTACTTC	CASSLGGNSYEQYF
TRBV11-2	-	-	TRBJ2-7	13	TGTGCCAGCAGACGACGGAGTCAATACGAGCAGTACTTC	CASRRRSQYEQYF
TRBV7-6	-	-	TRBJ2-3	13	TGTGCCAGCAGCTTAGTAATGTGGGATACGCAGTATTTT	CASSLVMWDTQYF
TRBV27	TRBD2	-	TRBJ2-7	16	TGTGCCAGCAGTTTATCGGCCGGGACTAGAGCCTACGAGCAGTACTTC	CASSLSAGTRAYEQYF
TRBV5-1	TRBD1	once	TRBJ2-7	14	TGCGCCAGCAGCGTATCAGACAGGGGCTACGAGCAGTACTTC	CASSVSDRGYEQYF
TRBV9	-	-	TRBJ2-3	13	TGTGCCAGCAGCCCCCAACTCACAGATACGCAGTATTTT	CASSPQLTDTQYF
TRBV6-4	-	-	TRBJ2-1	13	TGTGCCAGCAGCGAATCTACCTACAATGAGCAGTTCTTC	CASSESTYNEQFF
TRBV27	-	-	TRBJ2-3	16	TGTGCCAGCAGTTTATTCCCCGGGAGCGTCACAGATACGCAGTATTTT	CASSLFPGSVTDTQYF
TRBV27	TRBD1	-	TRBJ2-1	15	TGTGCCAGCAGTTTAGGACAGGGGAACTACAATGAGCAGTTCTTC	CASSLGQGNYNEQFF
TRBV27	TRBD2	-	TRBJ2-3	16	TGTGCCAGCAGTTTATGGCTAGCGGGAGGAACAGATACGCAGTATTTT	CASSLWLAGGTDTQYF
TRBV2	TRBD2	-	TRBJ2-7	17	TGTGCCAGCTCCCTCTTAGGACTAGCGGTAGGAACCTACGAGCAGTACTTC	CASSLLGLAVGTYEQYF
TRBV5-6	-	-	TRBJ1-2	11	TGTGCCAGCAGCTTGGGGGGAGGCTACACCTTC	CASSLGGGYTF
TRBV27	TRBD2	-	TRBJ2-3	14	TGTGCCAGCAGTTTATGGGTAGCGGGGTCCCTCATGTATTTT	CASSLWVAGSLMYF
TRBV19	TRBD2	-	TRBJ2-1	14	TGTGCCAGTAAGACACTAGCGGTAAACAATGAGCAGTTCTTC	CASKTLAVNNEQFF
TRBV6-5	-	-	TRBJ2-7	15	TGTGCCAGCAGTTACACCCAAAGGGAGGATTACGAGCAGTACTTC	CASSYTQREDYEQYF
TRBV9	TRBD1	-	TRBJ2-7	15	TGTGCCAGCAGCGTAGTGGGGACAGGGGGCGGCCCGCAGTACTTC	CASSVVGTGGGPQYF